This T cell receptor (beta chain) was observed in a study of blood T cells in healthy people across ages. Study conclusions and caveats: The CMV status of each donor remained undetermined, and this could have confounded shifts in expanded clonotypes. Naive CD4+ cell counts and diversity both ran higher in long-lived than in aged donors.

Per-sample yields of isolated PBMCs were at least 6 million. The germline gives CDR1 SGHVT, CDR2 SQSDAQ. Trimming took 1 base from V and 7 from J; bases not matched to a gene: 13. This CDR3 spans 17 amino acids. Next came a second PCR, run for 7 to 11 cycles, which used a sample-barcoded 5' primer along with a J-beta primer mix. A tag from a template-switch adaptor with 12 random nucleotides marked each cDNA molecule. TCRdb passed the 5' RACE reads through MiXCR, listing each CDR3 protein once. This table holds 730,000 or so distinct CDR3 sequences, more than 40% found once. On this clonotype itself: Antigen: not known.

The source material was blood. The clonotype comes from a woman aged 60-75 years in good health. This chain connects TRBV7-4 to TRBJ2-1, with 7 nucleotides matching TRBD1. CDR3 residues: CASSLVPLGTETNEQFF. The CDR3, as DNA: TGTGCCAGCAGCTTAGTCCCCCTTGGGACAGAGACTAATGAGCAGTTCTTC.